These T cell receptor beta chains were read from a single sample in a study of blood T cells in healthy people across ages. Via MiXCR, TCRdb re-called the 5' RACE reads, giving one row per CDR3 protein. The sample lists 750,000 or so distinct CDR3 sequences; 25% were seen once. These data also formed part of another study, on T cells of mothers and their children.

Sequencing input: blood. These receptors were obtained from a boy aged 5 to 17 in good health. CDR3s include the opening cysteine and the closing phenylalanine or tryptophan. D genes are given only for firm matches.

j_call v_call d_call cdr3_aa
TRBJ1-5 TRBV29-1 TRBD1 CSVGQGTNQPQHF
TRBJ1-2 TRBV15 NA CATTQVGRYGYTF
TRBJ1-1 TRBV12-3/TRBV12-4 NA CASSLRNTEAFF
TRBJ2-7 TRBV28 NA CASSAPLGGRPSYEQYF
NA TRBV11-2 NA CASSTNDNEQFF
TRBJ2-5 TRBV20-1 TRBD1 CSAPGQGRETQYF
TRBJ2-1 TRBV7-3 TRBD2 CASSISPGLAGGEQFF
TRBJ2-7 TRBV5-1 TRBD2 CASSEGLAGNEQYF
TRBJ2-5 TRBV27 NA CASSFTIRQETQYF
TRBJ1-4 TRBV20-1 NA CSARDPGGVGEKLFF
TRBJ2-7 TRBV29-1 NA CSVSVVGYEQYF
TRBJ2-7 TRBV5-1 NA CVSSSRGDMRYEQYF
TRBJ2-7 TRBV4-1 TRBD1 CASSQTGGFSEQYF
TRBJ2-1 TRBV6-1 NA CASSEDAGGSVYNEQFF
TRBJ1-4 TRBV7-9 NA CASTAEGRNEKLFF
TRBJ2-3 TRBV20-1 TRBD2 CSAGGLTSGENKDTQYF
TRBJ1-1 TRBV20-1 NA CSALTVYTEAFF
TRBJ2-7 TRBV6-1 TRBD1 CASRGVGQFYEQYF
NA TRBV7-2 NA CASSLMTCNEQFF
TRBJ1-1 TRBV20-1 NA CSARDLEGDDTEAFF
TRBJ2-1 TRBV20-1 NA CSARAGYNEQFF
TRBJ2-5 TRBV29-1 NA CSVGRGQETQYF
TRBJ1-1 TRBV29-1 TRBD1 CSVVFGQGNTEAFF
TRBJ1-6 TRBV4-1 TRBD1 CASSQDLQGALHF
TRBJ2-2 TRBV29-1 NA CSVVTGGELFF
TRBJ2-2 TRBV27 TRBD2 CASSPLAVGDTGELFF
TRBJ1-1 TRBV29-1 TRBD1 CSVEETIRTGMEAFF
TRBJ2-5 TRBV20-1 NA CSASRGLETQYF
TRBJ2-2 TRBV12-3/TRBV12-4 NA CASGGEVNTGELFF
TRBJ2-1 TRBV24-1 TRBD2 CATSDTGLAEGGSSYNEQFF
TRBJ2-7 TRBV3-1 NA CASSHRGEQYF
NA TRBV4-1 NA CASSQLYGYEQYF
TRBJ2-5 TRBV7-6 NA CASSLGLGQTQYF
TRBJ2-6 TRBV11-2 TRBD2 CASSFFAFGRASIGANVLTF
TRBJ2-7 TRBV7-2 NA CASSLTPGRENEQYF
TRBJ2-1 TRBV7-3 TRBD1 CASSLGRGPNEQFF
TRBJ2-3 TRBV28 TRBD2 CASSGSAFLGRGPDTQYF
TRBJ2-5 TRBV15 TRBD1 CATSSGTVKETQYF
TRBJ2-1 TRBV5-1 NA CASSLGQASYNEQFF
TRBJ2-3 TRBV20-1 NA CSASTVNYRDTQYF
TRBJ1-1 TRBV7-9 NA CASRLYTEAFF
TRBJ2-3 TRBV6-6 NA CAGSYSIALRTDTQYF
TRBJ2-6 TRBV7-2 TRBD1 CASSYSGGASAGANVLTF
TRBJ2-7 TRBV7-9 TRBD2 CASSLAPSGSYEQYF
TRBJ2-1 TRBV29-1 NA CSVEGLNNNEQFF
TRBJ2-3 TRBV24-1 NA CATSRGMVDTQYF
TRBJ1-2 TRBV7-2 NA CASSLEPYGYTF
TRBJ2-1 TRBV4-2 TRBD1 CASSDPPGQISYNEQFF
TRBJ2-1 TRBV20-1 TRBD1 CSAILGQGARYNEQFF